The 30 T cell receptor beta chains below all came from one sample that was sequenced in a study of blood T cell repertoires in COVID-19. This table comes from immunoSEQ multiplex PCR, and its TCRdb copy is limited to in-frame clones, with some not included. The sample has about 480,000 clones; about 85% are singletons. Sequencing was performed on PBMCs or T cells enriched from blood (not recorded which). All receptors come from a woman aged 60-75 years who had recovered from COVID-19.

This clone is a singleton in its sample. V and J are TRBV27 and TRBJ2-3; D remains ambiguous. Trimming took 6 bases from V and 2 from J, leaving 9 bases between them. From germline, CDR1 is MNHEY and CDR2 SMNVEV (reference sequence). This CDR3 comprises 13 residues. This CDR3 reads CASSQDFTDTQYF. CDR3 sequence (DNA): TGTGCCAGCAGCCAAGACTTCACAGATACGCAGTATTTT.

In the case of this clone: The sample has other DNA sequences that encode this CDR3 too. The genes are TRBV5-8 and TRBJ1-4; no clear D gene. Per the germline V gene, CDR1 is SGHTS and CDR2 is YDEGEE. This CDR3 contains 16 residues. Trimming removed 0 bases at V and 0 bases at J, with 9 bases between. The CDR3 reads CASSLVGTSTNEKLFF. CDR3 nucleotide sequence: TGTGCCAGCAGCTTGGTTGGCACCTCAACTAATGAAAAACTGTTTTTT.

CDR3 loop: CASSYDPRENYEQYF. Written as DNA, the CDR3 is TGTGCCAGCAGTTACGACCCCAGGGAAAACTACGAGCAGTACTTC. This chain joins TRBV6-5 and TRBJ2-7, with a weak D call TRBD1 (5 bases). From germline, CDR1 is MNHEY and CDR2 SVGAGI. Trimming removed 2 bases at V and 3 bases at J, with 14 bases between. The CDR3 spans 15 residues.

CDR3 bases: TGCGCCAGCAGCCAGGGGCGGGGGGCTATCGGGGAGCTGTTTTTT. Protein product: CASSQGRGAIGELFF. The chain is built from TRBV4-1 and TRBJ2-2; TRBD2 aligns across 8 bases. V lost 3 bases and J lost 7; bases outside the gene matches: 7. CDR3 length: 15 amino acids. The germline V gene has CDR1 MGHRA and CDR2 YSYEKL.

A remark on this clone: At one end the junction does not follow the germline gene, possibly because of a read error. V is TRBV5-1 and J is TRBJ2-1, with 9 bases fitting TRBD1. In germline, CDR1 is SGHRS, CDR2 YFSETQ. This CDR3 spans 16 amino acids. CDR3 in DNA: TGCGCCAGCAGCTTGGGGGGGACAGGGTCCTCCAATGAGCAGTTCTTC. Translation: CASSLGGTGSSNEQFF. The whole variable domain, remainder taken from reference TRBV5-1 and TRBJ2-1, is KAGVTQTPRYLIKTRGQQVTLSCSPISGHRSVSWYQQTPGQGLQFLFEYFSETQRNKGNFPGRFSGRQFSNSRSEMNVSTLELGDSALYLCASSLGGTGSSNEQFFGPGTRLTVL.

For the CDR3, the DNA is TGTGCCAGCAGTGTCGAGTCTTCACCCCTCCACTTT. It translates to CASSVESSPLHF. The chain combines TRBV2 with TRBJ1-6; no clear D. The CDR3 is 12 residues long. Trimming cost V 4 bases and J 9 bases, with 7 bases left between them. The germline V gene encodes CDR1 SNHLY and CDR2 FYNNEI.

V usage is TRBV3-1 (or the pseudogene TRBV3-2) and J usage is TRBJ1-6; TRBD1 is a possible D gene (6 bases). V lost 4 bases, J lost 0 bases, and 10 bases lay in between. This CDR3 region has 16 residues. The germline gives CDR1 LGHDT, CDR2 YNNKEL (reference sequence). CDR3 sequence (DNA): TGTGCCAGCAGCCGAGGACAGAGCTCCTATAATTCACCCCTCCACTTT. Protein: CASSRGQSSYNSPLHF.

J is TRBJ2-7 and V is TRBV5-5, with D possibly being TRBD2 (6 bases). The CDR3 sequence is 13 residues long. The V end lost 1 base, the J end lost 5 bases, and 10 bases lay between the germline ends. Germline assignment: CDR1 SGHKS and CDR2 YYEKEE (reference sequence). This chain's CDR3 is CASSLLVADEQYF. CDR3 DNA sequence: TGTGCCAGCAGCTTGTTGGTAGCGGACGAGCAGTACTTC. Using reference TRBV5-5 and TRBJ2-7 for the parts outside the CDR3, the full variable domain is DAGVTQSPTHLIKTRGQQVTLRCSPISGHKSVSWYQQVLGQGPQFIFQYYEKEERGRGNFPDRFSARQFPNYSSELNVNALLLGDSALYLCASSLLVADEQYFGPGTRLTVT.

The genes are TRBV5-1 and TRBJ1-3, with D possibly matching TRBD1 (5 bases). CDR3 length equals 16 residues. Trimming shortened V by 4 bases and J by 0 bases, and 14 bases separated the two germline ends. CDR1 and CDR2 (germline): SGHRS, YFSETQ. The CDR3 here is CASSREDRASGNTIYF. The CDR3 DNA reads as TGCGCCAGCAGCCGCGAAGACAGAGCCTCTGGAAACACCATATATTTT.

The CDR3 DNA reads TGTGCCAGCAGCCAAGAAGGGAGCGGCTACACCTTC. It is translated as CASSQEGSGYTF. The genes are TRBV3-1 (or the pseudogene TRBV3-2) and TRBJ1-2, with unresolved D. V lost 0 bases and J lost 8, with 7 bases in between. The CDR3 has 12 residues. Germline assignment: CDR1 LGHDT and CDR2 YNNKEL (reference sequence).

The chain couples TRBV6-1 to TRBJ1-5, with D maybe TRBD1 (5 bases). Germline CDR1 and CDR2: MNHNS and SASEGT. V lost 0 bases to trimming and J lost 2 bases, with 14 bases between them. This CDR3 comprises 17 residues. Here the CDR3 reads CASSEAGGFFGNQPQHF. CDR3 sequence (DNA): TGTGCCAGCAGTGAAGCCGGGGGGTTTTTTGGCAATCAGCCCCAGCATTTT.

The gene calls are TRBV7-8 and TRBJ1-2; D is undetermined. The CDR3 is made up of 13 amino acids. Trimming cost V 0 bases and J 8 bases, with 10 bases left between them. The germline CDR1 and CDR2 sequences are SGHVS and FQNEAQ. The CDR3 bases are TGTGCCAGCAGCTTAGCGCGGGGATTCGGCTACACCTTC. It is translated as CASSLARGFGYTF.

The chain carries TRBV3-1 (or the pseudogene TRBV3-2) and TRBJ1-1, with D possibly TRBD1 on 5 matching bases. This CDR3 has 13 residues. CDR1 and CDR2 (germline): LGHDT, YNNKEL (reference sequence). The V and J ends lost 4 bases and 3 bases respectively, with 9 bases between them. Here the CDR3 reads CASSRQTYTEAFF. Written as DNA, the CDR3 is TGTGCCAGCAGCCGACAGACTTACACTGAAGCTTTCTTT.

The CDR3 coding sequence is TGTGCCAGCTCAGCGGAGATCCTGGGACAGGGTTCCACTGAAGCTTTCTTT. This encodes CASSAEILGQGSTEAFF. The chain employs TRBV18 and TRBJ1-1; 9 bases fit TRBD1. The J segment lost 4 bases and the V segment lost 5 bases, leaving 14 bases of the junction unmatched. The CDR3 sequence is 17 residues long. In germline, CDR1 is KGHSH, CDR2 LQKENI.

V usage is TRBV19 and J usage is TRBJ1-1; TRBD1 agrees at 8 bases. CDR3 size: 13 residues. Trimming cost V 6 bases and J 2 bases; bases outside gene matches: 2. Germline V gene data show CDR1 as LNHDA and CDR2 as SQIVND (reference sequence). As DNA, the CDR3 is TGTGCCAGTAGCAGGGGGCATAACACTGAAGCTTTCTTT. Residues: CASSRGHNTEAFF.

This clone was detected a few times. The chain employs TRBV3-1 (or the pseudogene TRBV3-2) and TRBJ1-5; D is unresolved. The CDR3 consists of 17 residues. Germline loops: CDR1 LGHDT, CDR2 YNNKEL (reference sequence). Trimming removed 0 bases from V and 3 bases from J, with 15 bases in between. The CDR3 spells CASSQETKQWVNQPQHF. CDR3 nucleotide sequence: TGTGCCAGCAGCCAAGAGACGAAACAGTGGGTCAATCAGCCCCAGCATTTT.

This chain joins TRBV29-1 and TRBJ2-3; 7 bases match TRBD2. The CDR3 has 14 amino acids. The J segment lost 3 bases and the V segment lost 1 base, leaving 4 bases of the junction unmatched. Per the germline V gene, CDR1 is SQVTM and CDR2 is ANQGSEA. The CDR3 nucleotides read TGCAGCGTTGAAGGTTGGGGGGGGACAGATACGCAGTATTTT. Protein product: CSVEGWGGTDTQYF.

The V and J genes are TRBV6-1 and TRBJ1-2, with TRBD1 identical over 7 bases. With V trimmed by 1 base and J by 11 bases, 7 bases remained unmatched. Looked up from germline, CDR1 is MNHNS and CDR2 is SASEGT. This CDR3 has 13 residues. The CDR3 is CASSEDVQGRYTF. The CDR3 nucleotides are TGTGCCAGCAGTGAAGACGTACAGGGGAGGTACACCTTC.

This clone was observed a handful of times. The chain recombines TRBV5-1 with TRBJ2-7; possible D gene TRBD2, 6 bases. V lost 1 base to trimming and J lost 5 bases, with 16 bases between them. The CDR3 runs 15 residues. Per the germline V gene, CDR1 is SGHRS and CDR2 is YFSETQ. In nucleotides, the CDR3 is TGCGCCAGCAGCTTGATACCCGGGACTGGAAACGAGCAGTACTTC. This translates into CASSLIPGTGNEQYF.

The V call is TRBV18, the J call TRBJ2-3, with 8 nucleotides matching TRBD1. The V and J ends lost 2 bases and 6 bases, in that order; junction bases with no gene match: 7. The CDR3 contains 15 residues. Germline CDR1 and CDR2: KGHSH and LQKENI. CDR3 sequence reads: CASSPRDRQGDTQYF. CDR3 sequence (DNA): TGTGCCAGCTCACCAAGGGACAGGCAGGGGGATACGCAGTATTTT. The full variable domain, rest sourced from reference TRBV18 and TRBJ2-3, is NAGVMQNPRHLVRRRGQEARLRCSPMKGHSHVYWYRQLPEEGLKFMVYLQKENIIDESGMPKERFSAEFPKEGPSILRIQQVVRGDSAAYFCASSPRDRQGDTQYFGPGTRLTVL.

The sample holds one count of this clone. The CDR3 protein is CASNRRGGNQPQHF. The CDR3 coding sequence is TGTGCCAGTAACAGGAGGGGTGGCAATCAGCCCCAGCATTTT. The chain uses TRBV19 and TRBJ1-5; weak D call: TRBD1 (5 bases). Germline assignment: CDR1 LNHDA and CDR2 SQIVND (reference sequence). This CDR3 comprises 14 residues. With 7 bases removed from V and 2 bases from J, the gap between germline ends came to 12 bases.

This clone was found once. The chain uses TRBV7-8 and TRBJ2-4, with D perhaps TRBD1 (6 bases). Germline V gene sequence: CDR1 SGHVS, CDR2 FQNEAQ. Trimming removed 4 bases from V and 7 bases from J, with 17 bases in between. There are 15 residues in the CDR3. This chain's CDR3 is CASSSVGAKGNIQYF. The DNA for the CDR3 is TGTGCCAGCAGCTCGGTGGGGGCGAAAGGGAACATTCAGTACTTC.

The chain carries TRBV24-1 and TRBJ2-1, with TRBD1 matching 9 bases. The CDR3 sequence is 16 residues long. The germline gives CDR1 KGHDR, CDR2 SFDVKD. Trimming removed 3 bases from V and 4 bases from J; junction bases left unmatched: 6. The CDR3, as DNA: TGTGCCACCAGTGATCCCGGGACAGGGTCGTACAATGAGCAGTTCTTC. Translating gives CATSDPGTGSYNEQFF.

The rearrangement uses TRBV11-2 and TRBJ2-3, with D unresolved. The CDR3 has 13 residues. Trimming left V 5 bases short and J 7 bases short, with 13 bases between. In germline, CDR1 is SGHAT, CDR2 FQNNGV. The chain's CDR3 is CASSPGGPYTQYF. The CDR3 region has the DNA TGTGCCAGCAGCCCCGGCGGTCCGTATACGCAGTATTTT.

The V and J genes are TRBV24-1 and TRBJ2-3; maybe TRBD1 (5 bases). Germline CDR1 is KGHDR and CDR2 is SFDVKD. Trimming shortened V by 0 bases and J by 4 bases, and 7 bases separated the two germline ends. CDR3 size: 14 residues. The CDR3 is CATSDLLTADTQYF. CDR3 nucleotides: TGTGCCACCAGTGATTTGTTGACAGCAGATACGCAGTATTTT.

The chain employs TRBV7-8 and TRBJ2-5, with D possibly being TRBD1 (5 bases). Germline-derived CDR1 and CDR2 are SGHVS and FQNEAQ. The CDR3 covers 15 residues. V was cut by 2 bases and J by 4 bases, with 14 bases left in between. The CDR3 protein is CASSLPYRLPETQYF. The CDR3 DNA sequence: TGTGCCAGCAGCTTACCCTACAGGTTACCAGAGACCCAGTACTTC.

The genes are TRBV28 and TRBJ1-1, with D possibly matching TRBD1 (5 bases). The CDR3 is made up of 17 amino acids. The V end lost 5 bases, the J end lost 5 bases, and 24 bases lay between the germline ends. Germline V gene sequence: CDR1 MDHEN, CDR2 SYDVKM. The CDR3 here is CASSHSGGVGVRTEAFF. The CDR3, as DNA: TGTGCCAGCAGTCACAGTGGGGGGGTTGGGGTAAGGACTGAAGCTTTCTTT.

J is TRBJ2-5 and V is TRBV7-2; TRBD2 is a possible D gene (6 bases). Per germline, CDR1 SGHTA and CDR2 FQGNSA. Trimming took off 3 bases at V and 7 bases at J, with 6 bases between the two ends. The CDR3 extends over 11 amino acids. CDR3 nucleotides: TGTGCCAGCAGCTTGGGGGGGACCCAGTACTTC. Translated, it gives CASSLGGTQYF. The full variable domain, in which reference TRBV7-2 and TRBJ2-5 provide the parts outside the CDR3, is GAGVSQSPSNKVTEKGKDVELRCDPISGHTALYWYRQSLGQGLEFLIYFQGNSAPDKSGLPSDRFSAERTGGSVSTLTIQRTQQEDSAVYLCASSLGGTQYFGPGTRLLVL.

DNA of the CDR3: TGTGCCAGCAGCTCTTATCAGGGGAGTGAGAACACTGAAGCTTTCTTT. Encoded protein: CASSSYQGSENTEAFF. This chain joins TRBV11-2 and TRBJ1-1; D perhaps matches TRBD1 (6 bases). Trimming pared 4 bases from V and 1 base from J, leaving 16 bases between. Germline loops: CDR1 SGHAT, CDR2 FQNNGV. This CDR3 has 16 amino acids.

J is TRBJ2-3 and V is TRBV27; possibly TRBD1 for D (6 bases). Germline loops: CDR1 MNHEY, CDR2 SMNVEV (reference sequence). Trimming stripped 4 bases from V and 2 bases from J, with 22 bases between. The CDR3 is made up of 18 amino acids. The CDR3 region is CASSWKQGLLPVTDTQYF. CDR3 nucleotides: TGTGCCAGCAGTTGGAAGCAGGGGCTCCTTCCGGTCACAGATACGCAGTATTTT.